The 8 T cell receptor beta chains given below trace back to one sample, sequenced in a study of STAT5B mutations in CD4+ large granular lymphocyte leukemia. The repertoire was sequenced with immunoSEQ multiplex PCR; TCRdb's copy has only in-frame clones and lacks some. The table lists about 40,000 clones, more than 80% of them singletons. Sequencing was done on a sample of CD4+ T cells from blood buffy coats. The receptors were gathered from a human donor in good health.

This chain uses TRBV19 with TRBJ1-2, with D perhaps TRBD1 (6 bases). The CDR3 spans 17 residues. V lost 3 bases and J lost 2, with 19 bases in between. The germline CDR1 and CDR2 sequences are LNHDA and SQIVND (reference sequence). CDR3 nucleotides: TGTGCCAGTAGTATCGATTCTTGGGGGGCGATCAACTATGGCTACACCTTC. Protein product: CASSIDSWGAINYGYTF.

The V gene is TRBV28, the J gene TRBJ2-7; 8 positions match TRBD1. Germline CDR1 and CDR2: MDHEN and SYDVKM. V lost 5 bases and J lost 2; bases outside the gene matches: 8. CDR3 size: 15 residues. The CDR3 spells CASSPMGQAAYEQYF. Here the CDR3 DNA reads TGTGCCAGCAGTCCTATGGGACAGGCTGCCTACGAGCAGTACTTC. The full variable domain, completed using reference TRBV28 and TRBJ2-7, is DVKVTQSSRYLVKRTGEKVFLECVQDMDHENMFWYRQDPGLGLRLIYFSYDVKMKEKGDIPEGYSVSREKKERFSLILESASTNQTSMYLCASSPMGQAAYEQYFGPGTRLTVT.

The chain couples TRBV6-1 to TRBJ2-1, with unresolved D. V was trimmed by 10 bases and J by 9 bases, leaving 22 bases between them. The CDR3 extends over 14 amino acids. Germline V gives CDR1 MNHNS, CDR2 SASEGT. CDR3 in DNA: TGTGCCACCCTCATAGACATCCGCTCATCTGAGCAGTTCTTC. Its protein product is CATLIDIRSSEQFF.

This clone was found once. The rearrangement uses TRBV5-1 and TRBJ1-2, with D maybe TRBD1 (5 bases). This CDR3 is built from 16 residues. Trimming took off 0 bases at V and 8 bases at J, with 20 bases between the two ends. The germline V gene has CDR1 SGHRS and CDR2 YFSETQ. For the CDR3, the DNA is TGCGCCAGCAGCTTGGAGGCCGGGGCCCGGGTGAGCGGCTACACCTTC. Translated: CASSLEAGARVSGYTF.

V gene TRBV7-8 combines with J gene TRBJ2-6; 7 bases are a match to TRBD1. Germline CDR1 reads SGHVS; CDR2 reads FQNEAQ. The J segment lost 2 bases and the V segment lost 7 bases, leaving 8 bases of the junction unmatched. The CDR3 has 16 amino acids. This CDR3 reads CASTIVGGAGANVLTF. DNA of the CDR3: TGTGCCAGCACTATCGTAGGGGGCGCTGGGGCCAACGTCCTGACTTTC.

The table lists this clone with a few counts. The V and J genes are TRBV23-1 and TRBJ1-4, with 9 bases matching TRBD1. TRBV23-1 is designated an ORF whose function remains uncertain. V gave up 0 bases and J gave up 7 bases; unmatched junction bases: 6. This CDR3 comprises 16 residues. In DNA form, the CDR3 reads TGCGCCAGCAGTCAATCGTGGGACAGGGAGTCTGAAAAACTGTTTTTT. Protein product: CASSQSWDRESEKLFF.

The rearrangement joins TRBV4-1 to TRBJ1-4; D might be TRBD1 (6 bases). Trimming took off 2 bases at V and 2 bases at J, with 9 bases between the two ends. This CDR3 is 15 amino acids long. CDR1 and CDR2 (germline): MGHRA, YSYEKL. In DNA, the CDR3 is TGCGCCAGCAGCCAAAACAGGGTCACTAATGAAAAACTGTTTTTT. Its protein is CASSQNRVTNEKLFF.

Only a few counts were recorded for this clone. CDR3 residues: CASSPSQGNTEAFF. The CDR3 DNA is TGTGCCAGCTCACCAAGCCAGGGGAACACTGAAGCTTTCTTT. The rearrangement joins TRBV18 to TRBJ1-1; D perhaps matches TRBD1 (5 bases). The CDR3 spans 14 residues. V gave up 2 bases and J gave up 1 base, with 8 bases separating them. Per the germline V gene, CDR1 is KGHSH and CDR2 is LQKENI.